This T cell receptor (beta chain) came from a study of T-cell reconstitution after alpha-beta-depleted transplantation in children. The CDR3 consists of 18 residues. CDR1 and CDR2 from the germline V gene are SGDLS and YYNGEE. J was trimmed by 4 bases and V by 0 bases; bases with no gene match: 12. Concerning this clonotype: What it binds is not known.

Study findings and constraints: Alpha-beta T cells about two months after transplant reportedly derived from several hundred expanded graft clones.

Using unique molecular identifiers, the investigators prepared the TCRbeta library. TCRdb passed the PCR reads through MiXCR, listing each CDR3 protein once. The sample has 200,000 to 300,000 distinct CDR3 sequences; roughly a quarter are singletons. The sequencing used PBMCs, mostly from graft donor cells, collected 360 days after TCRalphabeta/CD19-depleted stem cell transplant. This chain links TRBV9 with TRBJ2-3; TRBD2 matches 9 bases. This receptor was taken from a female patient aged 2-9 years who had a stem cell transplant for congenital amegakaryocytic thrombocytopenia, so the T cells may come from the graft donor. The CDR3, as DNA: TGTGCCAGCAGCGTAGGAGTTCGTCGCGGGAGGGCCCCAGATACGCAGTATTTT. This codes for CASSVGVRRGRAPDTQYF.